This is a list of T cell receptor beta chains from one sample in a study of T cells in Graves' hyperthyroidism and ophthalmopathy. One entry per CDR3 protein results from TCRdb running MiXCR on the multiplex PCR reads. This sample has 110,000 to 150,000 distinct CDR3 sequences, with approximately 24% found just once. Specimen: blood. Source of these receptors: a woman aged 45-60 years with Graves' hyperthyroidism that later progressed to Graves' ophthalmopathy. The CDR3 runs from the conserved cysteine through the conserved F or W. Each record gives: CDR3 protein, CDR3 DNA, V gene, clone size, J gene, D gene. D genes are given only for firm matches. Clone size is given for some rows only: seen once, a few or many times, or a class if the clone is expanded.

cdr3_aa: CASGGRTGTGVGANVLTF
cdr3_nt: TGTGCCAGCGGAGGCCGAACCGGGACAGGGGTAGGGGCCAACGTCCTGACTTTC
v_call: TRBV28
clone_size: many
j_call: TRBJ2-6
d_call: TRBD1

cdr3_aa: CASRTNRDYGYTF
cdr3_nt: TGTGCCAGCAGAACTAACAGGGACTATGGCTACACCTTC
v_call: TRBV6-1
clone_size: many
j_call: TRBJ1-2
d_call: NA

cdr3_aa: CAWSVGGSGSYEQYF
cdr3_nt: TGTGCCTGGAGTGTAGGAGGGTCGGGCTCCTACGAGCAGTACTTC
v_call: TRBV30
clone_size: few
j_call: TRBJ2-7
d_call: NA

cdr3_aa: CASSKSGRGSTDTQYF
cdr3_nt: TGCGCCAGCAGCAAAAGCGGGAGGGGAAGCACAGATACGCAGTATTTT
v_call: TRBV5-1
clone_size: NA
j_call: TRBJ2-3
d_call: TRBD2

cdr3_aa: CSARDGADYSHEQFF
cdr3_nt: TGCAGTGCTAGAGATGGGGCGGACTATAGTCATGAGCAGTTCTTC
v_call: TRBV20-1
clone_size: once
j_call: TRBJ2-1
d_call: NA

cdr3_aa: CASSASDRGNNEQFF
cdr3_nt: TGTGCCAGCAGTGCCTCCGACAGGGGGAACAATGAGCAGTTCTTC
v_call: TRBV2
clone_size: few
j_call: TRBJ2-1
d_call: TRBD1

cdr3_aa: CSAPPLAGDITDTQYF
cdr3_nt: TGCAGTGCCCCTCCCTTAGCGGGAGATATTACAGATACGCAGTATTTT
v_call: TRBV20-1
clone_size: NA
j_call: TRBJ2-3
d_call: TRBD2

cdr3_aa: CASSPGLADNEQFF
cdr3_nt: TGTGCCAGCAGCCCGGGACTAGCAGATAATGAGCAGTTCTTC
v_call: TRBV28
clone_size: many
j_call: TRBJ2-1
d_call: TRBD2

cdr3_aa: CASGNSPNTRELFF
cdr3_nt: TGTGCCAGCGGGAACAGCCCCAATACCAGGGAGCTGTTTTTT
v_call: TRBV27
clone_size: many
j_call: TRBJ2-2
d_call: NA

cdr3_aa: CASSRDLQETQYF
cdr3_nt: TGTGCCAGCAGCAGGGACTTACAAGAGACCCAGTACTTC
v_call: TRBV28
clone_size: NA
j_call: TRBJ2-5
d_call: NA

cdr3_aa: CAWSKTSPIRHEQFF
cdr3_nt: TGTGCCTGGAGTAAAACTAGCCCGATTAGGCATGAGCAGTTCTTC
v_call: TRBV30
clone_size: NA
j_call: TRBJ2-1
d_call: NA

cdr3_aa: CASSLNGIQPQHF
cdr3_nt: TGCGCCAGCAGCTTGAACGGGATACAGCCCCAGCATTTT
v_call: TRBV5-1
clone_size: few
j_call: TRBJ1-5
d_call: NA

cdr3_aa: CASSSRLGFEEQYF
cdr3_nt: TGTGCCAGCAGCTCGAGATTAGGGTTTGAAGAGCAGTACTTC
v_call: TRBV28
clone_size: many
j_call: TRBJ2-7
d_call: NA